One sample yielded the 15 T cell receptor beta chains listed below, sequenced in a study of OX40 agonist ivuxolimab in advanced cancers. The table came from immunoSEQ multiplex PCR; TCRdb's copy has only in-frame clones and leaves some out. The table records approximately 70,000 clones, just over 90% of them present only once. Sample: CD4+ or CD8+ T cells sorted from blood, taken in a trial of the OX40 agonist ivuxolimab. These receptors came from an adult with an advanced solid tumor such as melanoma, head and neck, liver or kidney cancer.

The rearrangement links TRBV7-3 to TRBJ1-1; TRBD1 aligns across 7 bases. Germline V gene lookup returns CDR1 SGHTA and CDR2 FQGTGA. The CDR3 is made up of 17 amino acids. V lost 2 bases and J lost 3; bases outside the gene matches: 12. The CDR3 sequence is CASSLGLTGTEDTEAFF. The CDR3 DNA is TGTGCCAGCAGCTTAGGGCTTACAGGGACAGAAGACACTGAAGCTTTCTTT. Using reference TRBV7-3 and TRBJ1-1 for the parts outside the CDR3, the full variable domain is GAGVSQTPSNKVTEKGKYVELRCDPISGHTALYWYRQSLGQGPEFLIYFQGTGAADDSGLPNDRFFAVRPEGSVSTLKIQRTERGDSAVYLCASSLGLTGTEDTEAFFGQGTRLTVV.

The chain employs TRBV7-6 and TRBJ2-7; 7 nucleotides match TRBD1. V lost 5 bases to trimming and J lost 2 bases; unmatched junction nucleotides: 6. This CDR3 is built from 14 residues. Germline assignment: CDR1 SGHVS and CDR2 FNYEAQ. As DNA, the CDR3 is TGTGCCAGCAGCCCCCGGGGACAGACCTACGAGCAGTACTTC. It codes for CASSPRGQTYEQYF.

This rearrangement joins TRBV4-3 to TRBJ2-7; D remains unclear. V was pared by 0 bases and J by 5 bases, with 14 bases between. This CDR3 has 15 amino acids. Germline CDR1 LGHNA, CDR2 YSLEER. The CDR3 DNA reads as TGCGCCAGCAGCCAAGATGGGCACCAAGAGGACGAGCAGTACTTC. As protein: CASSQDGHQEDEQYF.

The V and J genes are TRBV11-2 and TRBJ2-1, with a possible D match to TRBD2 (5 bases). With 1 base removed from V and 9 bases from J, the gap between germline ends came to 19 bases. The CDR3 contains 16 residues. Germline-derived CDR1 and CDR2 are SGHAT and FQNNGV. The CDR3 spells CASSLGRARNLPEQFF. CDR3 in DNA: TGTGCCAGCAGCTTAGGGCGGGCGCGAAACCTTCCTGAGCAGTTCTTC.

Of note for this clone: Other DNA sequences in this sample translate to the same CDR3. This rearrangement joins TRBV27 to TRBJ2-7, with 7 bases matching TRBD1. The length of the CDR3 is 13 residues. The germline V gene has CDR1 MNHEY and CDR2 SMNVEV (reference sequence). V shed 2 bases and J 2 bases; nucleotides not matched to a gene: 0. CDR3 amino acids: CASSLTGAYEQYF. CDR3 in DNA: TGTGCCAGCAGTTTAACAGGGGCCTACGAGCAGTACTTC.

The chain joins TRBV4-3 to TRBJ1-5, with 7 positions matching TRBD1. This CDR3 contains 15 residues. From germline, CDR1 is LGHNA and CDR2 YSLEER. Losses at the gene ends were 2 bases for V and 7 bases for J; bases not matched to a gene: 8. The CDR3 DNA reads as TGCGCCAGCAGCCAACTGACAGGGAGAGGGCAGCCCCAGCATTTT. Its protein is CASSQLTGRGQPQHF.

The rearrangement uses TRBV13 and TRBJ2-3; 14 nucleotides align to TRBD2. The CDR3 extends over 18 amino acids. J lost 3 bases, V lost 5 bases, and 10 bases had no gene match. Germline V gene sequence: CDR1 PRHDT, CDR2 FYEKMQ (reference sequence). The CDR3 DNA is TGTGCCAGCAGCCGACTAGCGGGAGGGCCCGGGTGGACAGATACGCAGTATTTT. Translated: CASSRLAGGPGWTDTQYF.

The chain employs TRBV27 and TRBJ2-7; 8 bases match TRBD1. V dropped 2 bases and J dropped 2; count of bases not matched to a gene: 5. Germline assignment: CDR1 MNHEY and CDR2 SMNVEV (reference sequence). The CDR3 spans 15 residues. The CDR3 coding sequence is TGTGCCAGCAGTTTACGGGGCAGGGGGCCCTACGAGCAGTACTTC. This encodes CASSLRGRGPYEQYF.

DNA for the CDR3: TGCAGCACAAGAGAGGGAGACATTCAGTACTTC. It translates to CSTREGDIQYF. V and J are TRBV29-1 and TRBJ2-4; TRBD2 might be the D (5 bases). CDR1 SQVTM and CDR2 ANQGSEA come from the germline V gene. The CDR3 loop spans 11 amino acids. V lost 8 bases and J 8 bases, leaving 13 bases between the germline ends.

This chain links TRBV15 with TRBJ1-1; 10 bases agree with TRBD1. This CDR3 spans 16 amino acids. In germline, CDR1 is LNHNV, CDR2 YYDKDF (reference sequence). After removal of 1 base from V and 10 bases from J, the junction contained 12 bases not matched to a gene. DNA of the CDR3: TGTGCCACCAGCAGAGTAGGGGACAGGGGCCATAATGTAGCTTTCTTT. This codes for CATSRVGDRGHNVAFF.

The chain joins TRBV15 to TRBJ2-5, with TRBD1 matching 7 bases. Germline CDR1 LNHNV, CDR2 YYDKDF (reference sequence). CDR3 size: 17 residues. V lost 1 base and J lost 0; bases outside the gene matches: 8. The CDR3 here is CATSRGTGTEYQETQYF. The CDR3 DNA follows: TGTGCCACCAGCAGAGGTACCGGGACAGAGTACCAAGAGACCCAGTACTTC.

V usage is TRBV28 and J usage is TRBJ2-7, with D possibly being TRBD1 (5 bases). Trimming removed 7 bases from V and 7 bases from J, with 17 bases in between. Looked up from germline, CDR1 is MDHEN and CDR2 is SYDVKM. The CDR3 is made up of 13 amino acids. Here the CDR3 DNA reads TGTGCCAGCAACCCCGACAGTTTCCTAGAGCAGTACTTC. Its protein is CASNPDSFLEQYF. The complete variable domain, with remaining parts taken from reference TRBV28 and TRBJ2-7, reads DVKVTQSSRYLVKRTGEKVFLECVQDMDHENMFWYRQDPGLGLRLIYFSYDVKMKEKGDIPEGYSVSREKKERFSLILESASTNQTSMYLCASNPDSFLEQYFGPGTRLTVT.

This chain connects TRBV10-3 to TRBJ1-5; D ambiguous. Germline assignment: CDR1 ENHRY and CDR2 SYGVKD. CDR3 length: 15 residues. V lost 4 bases, J lost 0 bases, and 10 bases lay in between. The CDR3 coding sequence is TGTGCCATCAGTGGTGGGGTGTCTAGCAATCAGCCCCAGCATTTT. Translated: CAISGGVSSNQPQHF.

This chain's CDR3 is CASSVDLNEQFF. The CDR3 nucleotides are TGTGCCAGCAGCGTAGATCTCAATGAGCAGTTCTTC. The chain links TRBV9 to TRBJ2-1; D call uncertain. There are 12 residues in the CDR3. Trimming stripped 0 bases from V and 6 bases from J, with 4 bases between. Germline V gene lookup returns CDR1 SGDLS and CDR2 YYNGEE.

The chain employs TRBV7-3 and TRBJ2-1, with TRBD2 identical over 9 bases. CDR1 and CDR2 (germline): SGHTA, FQGTGA. The CDR3 is 16 amino acids. Trimming removed 3 bases from V and 5 bases from J; junction bases left unmatched: 8. This CDR3 is CASSLGLAGGHNEQFF. The CDR3 DNA follows: TGTGCCAGCAGCTTGGGTTTGGCGGGAGGGCACAATGAGCAGTTCTTC.